This TCR beta chain is drawn from a study of OX40 agonist ivuxolimab in advanced cancers. Study-level information: Enrollees could have had prior anti-PD-1, anti-PD-L1 or anti-CTLA-4 therapy, which roughly 40% had received.

Assay used: immunoSEQ multiplex PCR; TCRdb lists only in-frame clones, some missing. The sample has 25,000 to 35,000 clones, roughly 92% seen once; the top ten hold just under 9.5%. V gave up 4 bases and J gave up 0 bases, with 22 bases separating them. Looked up from germline, CDR1 is SGDLS and CDR2 is YYNGEE. CDR3 length equals 18 residues. This TCR came from an adult with an advanced solid tumor such as melanoma, head and neck, liver or kidney cancer. The material sequenced was CD4+ or CD8+ T cells sorted from blood, taken in a trial of the OX40 agonist ivuxolimab. The V call is TRBV9, the J call TRBJ1-2, with a tentative D call TRBD1 (5 bases). The CDR3 DNA reads TGTGCCAGCAGCCCGCACCTTGAGGCAGGGTCCACTAACTATGGCTACACCTTC. Encoded protein: CASSPHLEAGSTNYGYTF.